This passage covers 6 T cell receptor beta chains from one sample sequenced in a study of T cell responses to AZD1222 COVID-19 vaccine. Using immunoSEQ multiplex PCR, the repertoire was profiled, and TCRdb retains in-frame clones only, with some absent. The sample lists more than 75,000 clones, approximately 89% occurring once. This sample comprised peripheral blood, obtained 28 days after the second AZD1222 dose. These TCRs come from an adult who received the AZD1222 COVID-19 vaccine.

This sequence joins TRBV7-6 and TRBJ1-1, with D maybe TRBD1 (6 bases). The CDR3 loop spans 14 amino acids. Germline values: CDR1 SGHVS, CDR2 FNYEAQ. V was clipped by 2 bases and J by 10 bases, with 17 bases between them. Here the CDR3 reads CASSLRIPQGPAFF. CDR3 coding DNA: TGTGCCAGCAGCTTAAGAATCCCCCAGGGGCCAGCTTTCTTT. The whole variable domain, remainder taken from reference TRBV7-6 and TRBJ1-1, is GAGVSQSPRYKVTKRGQDVALRCDPISGHVSLYWYRQALGQGPEFLTYFNYEAQQDKSGLPNDRFSAERPEGSISTLTIQRTEQRDSAMYRCASSLRIPQGPAFFGQGTRLTVV.

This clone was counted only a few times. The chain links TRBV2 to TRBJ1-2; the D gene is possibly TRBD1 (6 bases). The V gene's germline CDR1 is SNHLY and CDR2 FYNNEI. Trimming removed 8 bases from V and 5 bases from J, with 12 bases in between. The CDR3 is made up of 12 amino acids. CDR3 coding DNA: TGTGCCAGCGTGGAGGGGGGATATGGCTACACCTTC. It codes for CASVEGGYGYTF.

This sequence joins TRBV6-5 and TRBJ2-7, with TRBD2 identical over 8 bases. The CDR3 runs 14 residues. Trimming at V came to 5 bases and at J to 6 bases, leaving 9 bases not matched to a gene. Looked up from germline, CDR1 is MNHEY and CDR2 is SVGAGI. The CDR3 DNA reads TGTGCCAGCAGTAGGCCGGGACTAGTATCCGAGCAGTACTTC. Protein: CASSRPGLVSEQYF.

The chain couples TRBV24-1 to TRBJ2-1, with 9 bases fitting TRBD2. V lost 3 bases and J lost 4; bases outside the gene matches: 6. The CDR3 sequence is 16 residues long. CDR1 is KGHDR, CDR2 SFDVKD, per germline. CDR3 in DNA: TGTGCCACCAGTGATGCAGCGGGAGGAAAGTACAATGAGCAGTTCTTC. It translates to CATSDAAGGKYNEQFF.

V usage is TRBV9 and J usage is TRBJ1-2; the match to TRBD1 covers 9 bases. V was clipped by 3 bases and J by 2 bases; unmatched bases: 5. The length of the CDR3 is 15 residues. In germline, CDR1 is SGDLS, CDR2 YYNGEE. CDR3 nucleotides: TGTGCCAGCAGCGCCGGAGGACAGGGGAACTATGGCTACACCTTC. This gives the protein CASSAGGQGNYGYTF.

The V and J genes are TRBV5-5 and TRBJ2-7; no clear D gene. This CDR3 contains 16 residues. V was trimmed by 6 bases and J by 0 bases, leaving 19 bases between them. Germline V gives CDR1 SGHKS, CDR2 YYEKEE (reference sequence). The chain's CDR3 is CASTSTYGPSSYEQYF. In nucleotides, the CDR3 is TGTGCCAGCACCTCGACATACGGTCCGAGCTCCTACGAGCAGTACTTC.